This T cell receptor beta chain is drawn from a study of T-cell memory formation after mild COVID-19. Overall study results and limits: Clones shrinking between day 15 and 85 showed a balanced CD4/CD8 split, and those that grew later tilted toward CD4+. The study found contracting CD4+ clones mainly in CM and EM and contracting CD8+ clones in EMRA. There were some responding clones in pre-infection memory, which suggested that cross-reactive memory had joined.

The table lists this clonotype with a few counts. No antigen is known for it. 5'RACE with constant-segment primers built TCRalpha and TCRbeta cDNA libraries with UMIs. In TCRdb, the 5' RACE reads were re-called with MiXCR into one record per CDR3 protein. Of under 250,000 distinct CDR3 sequences listed, roughly 10% were seen once; the top ten hold 3.5%. The V end lost 0 bases, the J end lost 6 bases, and 15 bases lay between the germline ends. The CDR3 is 14 amino acids. CDR1 is SQVTM, CDR2 ANQGSEA, per germline. The TCR sequence derives from a man aged 18 to 35 who had mild COVID-19 (a few samples of this study predate the infection). Cell type and time point are not known. Sequenced: PBMCs or a T cell subset sorted from them (not recorded which). The J gene is TRBJ2-7, the V gene TRBV29-1, with D perhaps matching TRBD1 or TRBD2 (5 bases each). CDR3 DNA sequence: TGCAGCGTTGAAGAGTCGGCCGAGGGGACCGAGCAGTACTTC. Its translation: CSVEESAEGTEQYF.